The source of this T cell receptor beta chain is a study of cytomegalovirus exposure and HLA in healthy donors. Study in general: In an early release, HLA-typed donors contributed tens of millions of unique TCR sequences.

This clone was detected a few times. Healthy bone marrow donors formed the donor group. Trimming pared 0 bases from V and 1 base from J, leaving 15 bases between. This CDR3 comprises 17 residues. Germline V gene lookup returns CDR1 MNHNS and CDR2 SASEGT. A multiplex PCR was run with 60 Vbeta primers and 13 Jbeta primers. Some clones are missing from TCRdb's copy, which holds only in-frame ones; the method was immunoSEQ multiplex PCR. The table shows some 140,000 clones, with around 80% occurring only once. This sequence joins TRBV6-1 and TRBJ1-1; no clear D gene. Sequenced: PBMCs. This clonotype was sampled from a woman aged 40 to 50 in good health and CMV-seropositive. This CDR3 reads CASSEAFLLRTNTEAFF. The CDR3 nucleotides read TGTGCCAGCAGTGAAGCCTTCCTACTGAGAACGAACACTGAAGCTTTCTTT.